A selection of T cell receptor beta chains follows, all from one sample in a study of T cells in Graves' hyperthyroidism and ophthalmopathy. A single record per CDR3 protein comes from TCRdb applying MiXCR to the multiplex PCR reads. The table shows 450,000 to 700,000 distinct CDR3 sequences, with roughly 50% occurring only once. Input material: peripheral blood or thyroid tissue (not recorded which). The source of these receptors is an adult woman with Graves' disease, either hyperthyroidism or ophthalmopathy (not recorded which). CDR3s include the opening cysteine and the closing phenylalanine or tryptophan. Each record gives: CDR3 protein, CDR3 DNA, J gene, V gene, D gene, clone size. D genes are given only for firm matches. Clone sizes are given selectively: once, few, many, or a class where the clone is expanded.

CDR3 protein: CASSLGGLAGMETQYF
CDR3 DNA: TGTGCCAGCAGCTTAGGCGGCCTAGCGGGAATGGAGACCCAGTACTTC
J gene: TRBJ2-5
V gene: TRBV13
D gene: TRBD2
clone size: -

CDR3 protein: CSARGLAGEETQYF
CDR3 DNA: TGCAGTGCTAGAGGACTAGCGGGAGAGGAGACCCAGTACTTC
J gene: TRBJ2-5
V gene: TRBV20-1
D gene: TRBD2
clone size: -

CDR3 protein: CASGLSGAPMEKLFF
CDR3 DNA: TGTGCCAGCGGACTTTCAGGGGCGCCTATGGAAAAACTGTTTTTT
J gene: TRBJ1-4
V gene: TRBV7-9
D gene: -
clone size: -

CDR3 protein: CASKGGLAGGRDTQYF
CDR3 DNA: TGTGCCAGCAAAGGGGGACTAGCGGGAGGAAGGGATACGCAGTATTTT
J gene: TRBJ2-3
V gene: TRBV6-1
D gene: TRBD2
clone size: -

CDR3 protein: CASSFFRAAQETQYF
CDR3 DNA: TGTGCCAGCAGTTTTTTCAGGGCGGCCCAAGAGACCCAGTACTTC
J gene: TRBJ2-5
V gene: TRBV12-3/TRBV12-4
D gene: -
clone size: many

CDR3 protein: CATSDTRDRQYF
CDR3 DNA: TGTGCCACCAGTGACACAAGGGACCGGCAGTACTTC
J gene: TRBJ2-7
V gene: TRBV24-1
D gene: -
clone size: -

CDR3 protein: CASSGRTGMNTEAFF
CDR3 DNA: TGTGCCAGCAGTGGCCGGACAGGGATGAACACTGAAGCTTTCTTT
J gene: TRBJ1-1
V gene: TRBV2
D gene: TRBD1
clone size: few

CDR3 protein: CATQAKPGDREVSGELFF
CDR3 DNA: TGTGCCACCCAGGCCAAACCGGGCGATCGTGAAGTAAGCGGGGAGCTGTTTTTT
J gene: TRBJ2-2
V gene: TRBV24-1
D gene: -
clone size: -

CDR3 protein: CASSEGVHYGYTF
CDR3 DNA: TGTGCCAGCAGTGAGGGGGTCCACTATGGCTACACCTTC
J gene: TRBJ1-2
V gene: TRBV2
D gene: -
clone size: -

CDR3 protein: CASSPAGPLAKNIQYF
CDR3 DNA: TGTGCCAGCAGCCCCGCGGGACCTCTAGCCAAAAACATTCAGTACTTC
J gene: TRBJ2-4
V gene: TRBV7-2
D gene: -
clone size: -

CDR3 protein: CASSLEGGAFSYEQYF
CDR3 DNA: TGCGCCAGCAGCTTGGAGGGAGGGGCCTTCTCCTACGAGCAGTACTTC
J gene: TRBJ2-7
V gene: TRBV5-1
D gene: TRBD2
clone size: many

CDR3 protein: CSVSGGGMNTEAFF
CDR3 DNA: TGCAGCGTGTCGGGGGGGGGCATGAACACTGAAGCTTTCTTT
J gene: TRBJ1-1
V gene: TRBV29-1
D gene: -
clone size: -

CDR3 protein: CASSDHSGANVLTF
CDR3 DNA: TGTGCCAGCAGTGATCACTCTGGGGCCAACGTCCTGACTTTC
J gene: TRBJ2-6
V gene: TRBV28
D gene: -
clone size: many

CDR3 protein: CSVGTGGEKLFF
CDR3 DNA: TGCAGCGTTGGAACAGGAGGTGAAAAACTGTTTTTT
J gene: TRBJ1-4
V gene: TRBV29-1
D gene: -
clone size: -

CDR3 protein: CASSYSRGADTQYF
CDR3 DNA: TGTGCCAGCAGTTATAGCAGAGGAGCAGATACGCAGTATTTT
J gene: TRBJ2-3
V gene: TRBV12-3/TRBV12-4
D gene: -
clone size: -

CDR3 protein: CASSVTGDEKLFF
CDR3 DNA: TGTGCCAGCAGTGTGACAGGGGATGAAAAACTGTTTTTT
J gene: TRBJ1-4
V gene: TRBV2
D gene: TRBD1
clone size: few

CDR3 protein: CASSRLGGRTDTQYF
CDR3 DNA: TGTGCCAGCAGCCGTTTAGGGGGGAGGACAGATACGCAGTATTTT
J gene: TRBJ2-3
V gene: TRBV7-3
D gene: -
clone size: -

CDR3 protein: CASSQEAGNTGELFF
CDR3 DNA: TGTGCCAGCAGCCAAGAAGCGGGTAACACCGGGGAGCTGTTTTTT
J gene: TRBJ2-2
V gene: TRBV4-2
D gene: -
clone size: many

CDR3 protein: CASSLLRDLTGELFF
CDR3 DNA: TGTGCCAGCAGCCTGCTCCGGGATCTCACCGGGGAGCTGTTTTTT
J gene: TRBJ2-2
V gene: TRBV5-8
D gene: -
clone size: many

CDR3 protein: CATSDHGPGANVLTF
CDR3 DNA: TGTGCCACCAGTGACCACGGACCTGGGGCCAACGTCCTGACTTTC
J gene: TRBJ2-6
V gene: TRBV24-1
D gene: -
clone size: -

CDR3 protein: CASSLGTDTDTQYF
CDR3 DNA: TGCGCCAGCAGCTTGGGGACTGACACAGATACGCAGTATTTT
J gene: TRBJ2-3
V gene: TRBV5-1
D gene: -
clone size: -

CDR3 protein: CASSPGQGLGETQYF
CDR3 DNA: TGTGCCAGCAGCCCCGGACAGGGACTAGGAGAGACCCAGTACTTC
J gene: TRBJ2-5
V gene: TRBV7-3
D gene: -
clone size: many

CDR3 protein: CASSLQGVGEKLFF
CDR3 DNA: TGTGCCAGCAGCCTACAGGGAGTGGGTGAAAAACTGTTTTTT
J gene: TRBJ1-4
V gene: TRBV7-2
D gene: -
clone size: -

CDR3 protein: CASSEGETLAGAGELFF
CDR3 DNA: TGTGCCAGCAGTGAAGGGGAGACTCTAGCGGGAGCTGGGGAGCTGTTTTTT
J gene: TRBJ2-2
V gene: TRBV2
D gene: TRBD2
clone size: -

CDR3 protein: CASSLRGRRGGYTF
CDR3 DNA: TGTGCCAGCAGCTTACGGGGAAGACGAGGTGGCTACACCTTC
J gene: TRBJ1-2
V gene: TRBV7-2
D gene: -
clone size: -

CDR3 protein: CATSEAGTGGYTF
CDR3 DNA: TGTGCCACCAGTGAGGCCGGGACAGGTGGCTACACCTTC
J gene: TRBJ1-2
V gene: TRBV24-1
D gene: TRBD1
clone size: -